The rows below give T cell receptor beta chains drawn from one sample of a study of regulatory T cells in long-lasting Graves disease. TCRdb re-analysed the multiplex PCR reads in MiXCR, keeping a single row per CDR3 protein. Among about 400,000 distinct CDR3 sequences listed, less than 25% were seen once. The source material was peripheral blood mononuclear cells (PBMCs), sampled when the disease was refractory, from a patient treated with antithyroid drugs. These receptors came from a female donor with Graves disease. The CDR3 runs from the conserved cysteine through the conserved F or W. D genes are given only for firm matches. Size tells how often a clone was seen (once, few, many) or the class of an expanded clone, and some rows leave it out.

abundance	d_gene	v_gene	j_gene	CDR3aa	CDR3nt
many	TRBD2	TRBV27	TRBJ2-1	CASSLGLAGDYNEQFF	TGTGCCAGCAGTTTAGGGCTAGCGGGAGACTACAATGAGCAGTTCTTC
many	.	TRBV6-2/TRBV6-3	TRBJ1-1	CASSYSRGSKGTEAFF	TGTGCCAGCAGTTACTCTAGGGGTTCGAAGGGGACTGAAGCTTTCTTT
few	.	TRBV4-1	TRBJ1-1	CASSQGSGGRYTEAFF	TGCGCCAGCAGCCAAGGATCGGGGGGGCGGTACACTGAAGCTTTCTTT
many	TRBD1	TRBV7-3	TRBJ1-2	CASSPTGHYGYTF	TGTGCCAGCAGCCCGACAGGGCACTATGGCTACACCTTC
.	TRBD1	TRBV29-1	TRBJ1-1	CSVEGGTANTEAFF	TGCAGCGTTGAGGGCGGGACAGCCAACACTGAAGCTTTCTTT
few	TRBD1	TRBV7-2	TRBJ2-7	CASSLSGDREQYF	TGTGCCAGCAGCTTATCCGGGGACAGGGAGCAGTACTTC
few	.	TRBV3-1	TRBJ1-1	CASSPQEGTTEAFF	TGTGCCAGCAGCCCCCAAGAGGGGACCACTGAAGCTTTCTTT
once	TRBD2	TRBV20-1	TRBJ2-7	CSARSGRGVYEQYF	TGCAGTGCTAGAAGCGGGCGGGGGGTCTACGAGCAGTACTTC
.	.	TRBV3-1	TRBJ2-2	CASSPPTGLHRVSNTGELFF	TGTGCCAGCAGCCCACCGACAGGATTGCACCGGGTATCGAACACCGGGGAGCTGTTTTTT
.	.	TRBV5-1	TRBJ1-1	CASSLAGGVAEAFF	TGCGCCAGCAGCTTGGCCGGTGGGGTGGCTGAAGCTTTCTTT
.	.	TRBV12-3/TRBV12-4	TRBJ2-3	CASSLLGAPDTQYF	TGTGCCAGCAGTTTACTGGGGGCCCCAGATACGCAGTATTTT
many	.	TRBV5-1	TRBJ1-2	CASSLQGSYTF	TGCGCCAGCAGCCTCCAGGGTAGCTACACCTTC
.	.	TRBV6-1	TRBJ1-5	CASSEAGRGNQPQHF	TGTGCCAGCAGTGAAGCGGGCAGGGGAAATCAGCCCCAGCATTTT
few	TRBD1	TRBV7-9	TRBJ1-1	CASSSDRGGTEAFF	TGTGCCAGCAGCTCGGACAGGGGGGGTACTGAAGCTTTCTTT
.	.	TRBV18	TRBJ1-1	CASSPLLNTEAFF	TGTGCCAGCTCACCATTACTTAACACTGAAGCTTTCTTT
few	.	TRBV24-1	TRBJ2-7	CATSDSGLSSYEQYF	TGTGCCACCAGTGATTCGGGGTTGAGCTCCTACGAGCAGTACTTC
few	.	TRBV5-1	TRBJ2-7	CASSLGPGTLGVQYF	TGCGCCAGCAGCTTGGGGCCCGGGACCCTCGGCGTGCAGTACTTC
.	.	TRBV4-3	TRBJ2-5	CASSQELRDGWYQETQYF	TGCGCCAGCAGCCAAGAACTAAGGGACGGTTGGTACCAAGAGACCCAGTACTTC
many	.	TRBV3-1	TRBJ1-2	CASSQEGAGAANYGYTF	TGTGCCAGCAGCCAAGAAGGTGCAGGGGCAGCTAACTATGGCTACACCTTC
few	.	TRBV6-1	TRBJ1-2	CASPGLMSNYGYTF	TGTGCCAGTCCAGGACTGATGTCTAACTATGGCTACACCTTC
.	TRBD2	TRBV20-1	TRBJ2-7	CSAARDYLSGYEQYF	TGCAGTGCTGCTCGGGACTACCTCTCTGGCTACGAGCAGTACTTC
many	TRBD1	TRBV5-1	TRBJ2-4	CASSNGQGWDIQYF	TGCGCCAGCAGCAACGGACAGGGTTGGGACATTCAGTACTTC
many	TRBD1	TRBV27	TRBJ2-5	CASSLSMQGVGETQYF	TGTGCCAGCAGTTTATCGATGCAGGGGGTGGGAGAGACCCAGTACTTC
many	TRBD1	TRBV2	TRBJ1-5	CASSEQGDSNQPQHF	TGTGCCAGCAGTGAACAGGGGGATAGCAATCAGCCCCAGCATTTT
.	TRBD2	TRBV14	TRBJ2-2	CASSPLAGVGTGELFF	TGTGCCAGCAGCCCGCTAGCGGGAGTGGGAACCGGGGAGCTGTTTTTT